The 18 T cell receptor beta chains listed next were all sequenced from one sample in a study of T-cell memory formation after mild COVID-19. TCRdb independently ran MiXCR on the 5' RACE reads; one entry per CDR3 protein. The sample holds roughly 400,000 distinct CDR3 sequences; approximately 15% are singletons and the top ten take 20% to 25%. The sample consisted of PBMCs or a T cell subset sorted from them (not recorded which). All receptors derive from a man between 18 and 29 years old who had mild COVID-19 (a few samples of this study predate the infection). Cell type and time point are not known.

The chain recombines TRBV5-1 with TRBJ2-5; D might be TRBD1 or TRBD2, each matching 7 bases. The CDR3 sequence is 15 residues long. From germline, CDR1 is SGHRS and CDR2 YFSETQ. Between the trimmed V and J ends, which lost 2 bases and 4 bases, there was a span of 15 bases. The CDR3 region has the DNA TGCGCCAGCAGCTTCAGCGCAGGGGGGGGAGAGACCCAGTACTTC. It codes for CASSFSAGGGETQYF.

This clonotype has a count of ten or more. The chain carries TRBV7-2 and TRBJ1-4; D gene uncertain. The CDR3 runs 13 residues. The germline V gene has CDR1 SGHTA and CDR2 FQGNSA. V gave up 4 bases and J gave up 8 bases, with 11 bases separating them. CDR3 loop: CASSSFGKEKLFF. In nucleotides, the CDR3 is TGTGCCAGCAGCTCTTTTGGGAAGGAAAAACTGTTTTTT.

V usage is TRBV14 and J usage is TRBJ2-7; 8 positions match TRBD1. The trim removed 2 bases at V and 7 bases at J, leaving 4 bases unmatched. CDR1 and CDR2 from the germline V gene are SGHDN and FVKESK. The CDR3 covers 13 residues. DNA for the CDR3: TGTGCCAGCAGCCAAACAGGGGGTTATGAGCAGTACGTC. The encoded protein is CASSQTGGYEQYV.

The sample holds a few counts of this clonotype. In nucleotides, the CDR3 is TGTGCCAGCCTCGGACGAGGGTTGGGAGAGGGGATATATGGCTACACCTTC. Protein product: CASLGRGLGEGIYGYTF. The V and J genes are TRBV27 and TRBJ1-2, with D possibly matching TRBD1 (5 bases). Germline lookup yields CDR1 MNHEY and CDR2 SMNVEV (reference sequence). There are 17 residues in the CDR3. The germline V and J ends were trimmed by 8 bases and 5 bases, with 27 bases remaining between them.

This clonotype was counted only a few times. V gene TRBV7-2 combines with J gene TRBJ1-1, with a weak D call TRBD1 (6 bases). V shed 4 bases and J shed 0 bases, with 15 bases lying between them. Germline CDR1 reads SGHTA; CDR2 reads FQGNSA. The CDR3 runs to 16 residues. The DNA for the CDR3 is TGTGCCAGCAGCTCCCAACCGACAGGCTTGAACACTGAAGCTTTCTTT. Amino acid sequence: CASSSQPTGLNTEAFF.

The J gene is TRBJ2-1, the V gene TRBV12-3 or TRBV12-4; 7 nucleotides agree with TRBD1. J lost 11 bases, V lost 4 bases, and 14 bases had no gene match. The length of the CDR3 is 15 residues. Here the CDR3 DNA reads TGTGCCAGCAGTTCCGCGGACTTGACAGGGTATAAGCAGTTCTTC. Residues: CASSSADLTGYKQFF.

This clonotype turned up a few times. The chain has TRBV5-6 and TRBJ1-5; 9 nucleotides match TRBD1. Germline lookup yields CDR1 SGHDT and CDR2 YYEEEE. This CDR3 is built from 13 residues. V lost 4 bases to trimming and J lost 11 bases; unmatched junction nucleotides: 7. As DNA, the CDR3 is TGTGCCAGCAGCGGTGACAGGGGGAAGACCCAGCATTTT. It specifies CASSGDRGKTQHF.

The rearrangement links TRBV7-2 to TRBJ2-5; 16 nucleotides line up with TRBD2. Trimming at V came to 5 bases and at J to 4 bases, leaving 7 bases not matched to a gene. CDR1 and CDR2 from the germline V gene are SGHTA and FQGNSA. The CDR3 is 17 residues long. In DNA form, the CDR3 reads TGTGCCAGCAGCAAGGGACTAGCGGGGGGGCAGGGAGAGACCCAGTACTTC. Translating it yields CASSKGLAGGQGETQYF.

V is TRBV12-5 and J is TRBJ1-5; 9 bases are shared with TRBD1. V was pared by 6 bases and J by 6 bases, with 27 bases of the junction left unmatched. The CDR3 loop spans 21 amino acids. Germline-derived CDR1 and CDR2 are LGHNT and FRNRAP. CDR3 DNA sequence: TGTGCTAGTGGCTGGGGGGGGACCTCTACCGGGACAGGGCCAGGGAGTCAGCCCCAGCATTTT. Translating it yields CASGWGGTSTGTGPGSQPQHF.

This clonotype showed up just a few times. This chain's CDR3 is CASSFSFRGYEQFF. The CDR3 nucleotides read TGTGCCAGCAGTTTCAGTTTTAGGGGGTATGAGCAGTTCTTC. The chain couples TRBV12-3 or TRBV12-4 to TRBJ2-1; possibly TRBD1 for D (6 bases). The CDR3 covers 14 residues. V was pared by 3 bases and J by 8 bases, with 14 bases between.

The gene calls are TRBV21-1 and TRBJ2-4; the table's D call TRBD1 went unverified against the DNA. TRBV21-1 is assigned pseudogene status. The CDR3 contains 15 residues. The CDR3: CASSTRTGGKNIQYF. Here the CDR3 DNA reads TGTGCCAGCAGCACCCGGACAGGCGGCAAAAACATTCAGTACTTC.

In the case of this clonotype: This clone may be a read error of a much larger clone one base away. The chain joins TRBV7-9 to TRBJ2-3, with TRBD2 as a possible D gene (5 bases). From germline, CDR1 is SEHNR and CDR2 FQNEAQ (reference sequence). This CDR3 spans 16 amino acids. With 2 bases removed from V and 6 bases from J, the gap between germline ends came to 18 bases. CDR3 DNA: TGTGCCAGCAGCTTACCCCACGTCCCCCCGGGGGATACGCAGTATTTT. The encoded protein is CASSLPHVPPGDTQYF.

The rearrangement links TRBV28 to TRBJ1-2; D unclear. This CDR3 contains 13 residues. Germline CDR1 is MDHEN and CDR2 is SYDVKM. The V end lost 10 bases, the J end lost 6 bases, and 18 bases lay between the germline ends. This CDR3 reads CATRDPLKDGYTF. The CDR3 nucleotides read TGTGCCACCCGCGACCCCTTAAAGGATGGCTACACCTTC.

The rearrangement joins TRBV20-1 to TRBJ2-7; 7 nucleotides match TRBD1. V trimming: 4 bases; J trimming: 1 base; junction bases outside the gene matches: 1. The CDR3 is 12 amino acids. CDR1 and CDR2 (germline): DFQATT, SNEGSKA (reference sequence). CDR3 sequence reads: CSAMGQSYEQYF. Here the CDR3 DNA reads TGCAGTGCTATGGGACAGTCCTACGAGCAGTACTTC.

This clonotype occurred a few times. The rearrangement uses TRBV18 and TRBJ2-3, with 8 bases identical to TRBD2. Germline assignment: CDR1 KGHSH and CDR2 LQKENI. The J segment lost 1 base and the V segment lost 3 bases, leaving 6 bases of the junction unmatched. CDR3 size: 16 residues. In DNA form, the CDR3 reads TGTGCCAGCTCACCCCAAGGGACTAGAGGCACAGATACGCAGTATTTT. This codes for CASSPQGTRGTDTQYF.

The table lists this clonotype with many counts. J is TRBJ2-7 and V is TRBV7-2; the match to TRBD1 covers 9 bases. The CDR3 runs 14 residues. The germline V gene encodes CDR1 SGHTA and CDR2 FQGNSA. The trim removed 5 bases at V and 3 bases at J, leaving 5 bases unmatched. The CDR3 nucleotides read TGTGCCAGCAGCCGGGACAGGGCAGGCTACGAGCAGTACTTC. Translation: CASSRDRAGYEQYF.

V usage is TRBV28 and J usage is TRBJ2-7; the D gene is possibly TRBD1 (6 bases). Trimming shortened V by 5 bases and J by 5 bases, and 16 bases separated the two germline ends. CDR3 length equals 14 residues. The germline V gene encodes CDR1 MDHEN and CDR2 SYDVKM. The CDR3 coding sequence is TGTGCCAGCAGTCAACAGGGATACCGAGACGAGCAGTACGTC. Protein: CASSQQGYRDEQYV.

The chain uses TRBV6-5 and TRBJ2-3; TRBD1 aligns across 9 bases. Germline V gene data show CDR1 as MNHEY and CDR2 as SVGAGI. J lost 1 base, V lost 2 bases, and 4 bases had no gene match. The CDR3 totals 16 residues. CDR3 bases: TGTGCCAGCAGTTACCCGGGACAGGGTGGCACAGATACGCAGTATTTT. It yields the protein CASSYPGQGGTDTQYF.